A selection of T cell receptor beta chains follows, all from one sample in a study of shared clonotypes between healthy human individuals. The table came from immunoSEQ multiplex PCR; TCRdb's copy has only in-frame clones and leaves some out. The table shows about 2.1 million clones, with 80% to 95% occurring only once. Sequencing was carried out using naive CD8+ T cells from PBMCs. Receptors originate from a man between 18 and 29 years old in good health. Some clones in this sample may be carry-over from other donors' samples. CDR3s include the opening cysteine and the closing phenylalanine or tryptophan. The D gene is left open where the match is weak. Only part of the rows carry a size: once, few, many, or a class if the clone is expanded.

d_call,clone_size,v_call,j_call,cdr3_aa,cdr3_nt
NA,once,TRBV5-6,TRBJ1-2,CASRPGSFYGYTF,TGTGCCAGCAGACCCGGGAGCTTCTATGGCTACACCTTC
NA,NA,TRBV6-4,TRBJ1-3,CASSGGGDGSGNTIYF,TGTGCCAGCAGTGGTGGAGGGGACGGCTCTGGAAACACCATATATTTT
TRBD1,NA,TRBV27,TRBJ2-7,CASSLDGTGSVGEQYF,TGTGCCAGCAGTTTAGACGGGACAGGGTCGGTGGGGGAGCAGTACTTC
NA,NA,TRBV7-9,TRBJ1-2,CASSPPLGGTGGYTF,TGTGCCAGCAGCCCGCCACTAGGGGGGACGGGGGGCTACACCTTC
NA,NA,TRBV27,TRBJ1-4,CASSSRGATNEKLFF,TGTGCCAGCAGTTCCCGGGGGGCAACTAATGAAAAACTGTTTTTT
NA,NA,TRBV29-1,TRBJ2-3,CSVEETGSQYF,TGCAGCGTTGAAGAAACGGGGTCGCAGTATTTT
NA,NA,TRBV28,TRBJ2-7,CASSIAGLPYEQYF,TGTGCCAGCAGCATCGCGGGACTTCCCTACGAGCAGTACTTC
NA,NA,TRBV27,TRBJ2-2,CASSLLRTSTGELFF,TGTGCCAGCAGTTTACTCCGGACGTCAACCGGGGAGCTGTTTTTT
TRBD2,NA,TRBV7-2,TRBJ2-3,CASSSAGVDTQYF,TGTGCCAGCAGCTCAGCGGGGGTAGATACGCAGTATTTT
TRBD2,NA,TRBV6-5,TRBJ2-1,CASSLTSGIFNEQFF,TGTGCCAGCAGTTTGACTAGCGGGATTTTCAATGAGCAGTTCTTC
NA,NA,TRBV11-2,TRBJ2-1,CASSLILHGSNEQFF,TGTGCCAGCAGCTTAATCCTGCACGGGAGTAATGAGCAGTTCTTC
NA,NA,TRBV19,TRBJ2-1,CASSIVAGRFDEQFF,TGTGCCAGTAGTATAGTGGCGGGGAGGTTCGATGAGCAGTTCTTC
TRBD2,NA,TRBV4-3,TRBJ2-5,CASSQDLEGLRETQYF,TGCGCCAGCAGCCAAGATCTGGAGGGACTACGAGAGACCCAGTACTTC
NA,NA,TRBV25-1,TRBJ2-3,CASSEYGRNTDTQYF,TGTGCCAGCAGTGAATACGGAAGGAACACAGATACGCAGTATTTT
NA,NA,TRBV27,TRBJ2-5,CASTPHIQQGFKYF,TGTGCCAGCACCCCTCATATCCAACAGGGTTTTAAGTACTTC
NA,NA,TRBV2,TRBJ2-7,CASSGGADLYEQYF,TGTGCCAGCAGTGGGGGCGCGGATCTATACGAGCAGTACTTC
NA,NA,TRBV14,TRBJ2-7,CASSQDGLLYEQYF,TGTGCCAGCAGCCAAGATGGACTCCTGTACGAGCAGTACTTC
TRBD2,NA,TRBV13,TRBJ2-7,CASSLDGSGRNEQYF,TGTGCCAGCAGCTTAGATGGTAGCGGGAGGAACGAGCAGTACTTC
NA,NA,TRBV9,TRBJ2-2,CASSVDLGSRNTGELFF,TGTGCCAGCAGCGTAGACTTGGGGTCAAGGAACACCGGGGAGCTGTTTTTT
TRBD2,NA,TRBV4-2,TRBJ2-1,CASSRSTSGSDNNEQFF,TGTGCCAGCAGCCGCTCGACTAGCGGGAGTGATAACAATGAGCAGTTCTTC
NA,once,TRBV7-6,TRBJ2-3,CASGGPSATDTQYF,TGTGCCAGCGGGGGTCCTAGCGCCACAGATACGCAGTATTTT
NA,NA,TRBV6-5,TRBJ2-7,CASSYSGGWREQYF,TGTGCCAGCAGTTACTCGGGAGGATGGCGAGAGCAGTACTTC